Listed here are 5 T cell receptor beta chains from one sample, sequenced in a study of neurological immune-mediated disorders. The time point: technical triplicate 2. TCRdb ran MiXCR on the 5' RACE reads and lists one entry per CDR3 protein. The table shows about 31,000 distinct CDR3 sequences, with about an eighth occurring only once. What was sequenced was CD4+ T cells from blood. These receptors were taken from a female donor with HTLV-1-associated myelopathy (HAM/TSP).

This clonotype was observed at least ten times. The V and J genes are TRBV5-5 and TRBJ2-5; the match to TRBD1 covers 8 bases. This CDR3 has 15 amino acids. V was pared by 4 bases and J by 5 bases, with 10 bases of the junction left unmatched. The V gene's germline CDR1 is SGHKS and CDR2 YYEKEE (reference sequence). CDR3 loop: CASSVGRTGGETQYF. The CDR3, as DNA: TGTGCCAGCAGCGTCGGGAGAACAGGGGGGGAGACCCAGTACTTC.

This clonotype was seen at least ten times. The chain recombines TRBV4-2 with TRBJ2-4; 11 nucleotides align to TRBD2. J was trimmed by 7 bases and V by 3 bases; bases with no gene match: 5. This CDR3 has 15 residues. Germline-derived CDR1 and CDR2 are LGHNA and YNFKEQ. CDR3 sequence: CASSQDSGGGNIQYF. In DNA form, the CDR3 reads TGTGCCAGCAGCCAGGATAGCGGGGGGGGGAACATTCAGTACTTC.

With respect to this clonotype: This may arise from a read error, as a much more abundant clone is one base away. V and J are TRBV18 and TRBJ2-7; D is undetermined. The ends were cut back, 3 bases at V and 2 bases at J, with 11 bases in the middle. The CDR3 loop spans 14 amino acids. Germline-derived CDR1 and CDR2 are KGHSH and LQKENI. CDR3 bases: TGTGCCAGCTCACCGGCTTCGAGCACCTACGAGCAGTACTTC. Amino acid sequence: CASSPASSTYEQYF.

There are many counts of this clonotype. This chain links TRBV6-5 with TRBJ2-1; TRBD2 agrees at 7 bases. Germline CDR1 MNHEY, CDR2 SVGAGI. With V trimmed by 0 bases and J by 6 bases, 5 bases remained unmatched. The CDR3 has 15 residues. The CDR3, as DNA: TGTGCCAGCAGTTACTCTTGGGGGGGAATCAATGAGCAGTTCTTC. The encoded protein is CASSYSWGGINEQFF.

This clonotype showed up many times. The chain uses TRBV7-9 and TRBJ2-1; 10 bases agree with TRBD2. With 6 bases clipped from V and 1 base from J, the junction kept 12 bases outside the gene matches. Per the germline V gene, CDR1 is SEHNR and CDR2 is FQNEAQ (reference sequence). The length of the CDR3 is 18 residues. The CDR3: CASSRPPPSGRSYNEQFF. DNA of the CDR3: TGTGCCAGCAGTCGTCCACCCCCTAGCGGGAGATCCTACAATGAGCAGTTCTTC. Using reference TRBV7-9 and TRBJ2-1 for the parts outside the CDR3, the full variable domain is DTGVSQNPRHKITKRGQNVTFRCDPISEHNRLYWYRQTLGQGPEFLTYFQNEAQLEKSRLLSDRFSAERPKGSFSTLEIQRTEQGDSAMYLCASSRPPPSGRSYNEQFFGPGTRLTVL.